The present TCR beta chain was sequenced within a study of cytomegalovirus exposure and HLA in healthy donors. The study, taken as a whole, reports: Reported results showed that the classifier diagnosed cytomegalovirus status with high specificity and sensitivity. A later analysis linked some 18,000 TCR beta sequences to HLA alleles at 0.05 false discovery rate.

Use of 60 Vbeta and 13 Jbeta primers characterized the PCR. TCRdb keeps only in-frame clones here, not all; method: immunoSEQ multiplex PCR. Of more than 85,000 clones listed, approximately 82% are singletons. With regard to this clone: Antigen specificity is unknown.

The CDR3 spans 14 residues. Germline V gene lookup returns CDR1 ENHRY and CDR2 SYGVKD. The germline V and J ends were trimmed by 10 bases and 0 bases, with 12 bases remaining between them. This clonotype originated in a man aged 25 to 40 in good health and CMV-seropositive. The V call is TRBV10-3, the J call TRBJ1-4, with D unresolved. Sequencing was performed on PBMCs. CDR3 residues: CASSESSTNEKLFF. The CDR3 DNA is TGTGCCAGCTCCGAGAGCTCAACTAATGAAAAACTGTTTTTT.